The rows below give T cell receptor beta chains drawn from one sample of a study of shared clonotypes between healthy human individuals. The protocol was immunoSEQ multiplex PCR, while the TCRdb copy is restricted to in-frame clones and leaves out a portion. This table has about 710,000 clones, approximately 73% appearing once. What was sequenced was memory CD4+ T cells sorted from blood. These receptors all stem from a woman in her 30s in good health. Both conserved end residues are part of each CDR3. Fields, in order: J gene, V gene, clone size, CDR3 protein. The size field is filled for only some rows; it gives once, few, many or a size class.

TRBJ1-1,TRBV5-8,NA,CASSHGGQLNTEAFF
TRBJ2-5,TRBV4-2,NA,CASSSGTAQETQYF
TRBJ1-1,TRBV5-3,few,CARSLADRGTEAFF
TRBJ1-1,TRBV29-1,many,CSVAFTNTEAFF
TRBJ1-3,TRBV6-6,NA,CATKTGGAGNTIYF
TRBJ2-7,TRBV4-2,few,CASSPSTGTSSYEQYF
TRBJ2-1,TRBV4-1,NA,CASSHQGASGYNEQFF
TRBJ2-3,TRBV9,NA,CASSVQGADSTDTQYF
TRBJ2-5,TRBV19,once,CASSIRGVVETQYF
TRBJ1-1,TRBV28,NA,CASSRRQLEAFF
TRBJ2-3,TRBV19,NA,CASRPTRLGTSPNRNTQYF
TRBJ1-5,TRBV7-4,NA,CASSHRDGDQPQHF
TRBJ1-1,TRBV29-1,NA,CSGGQGNREAFF
TRBJ2-7,TRBV7-9,NA,CASSSDSRSRGEQYF
TRBJ2-3,TRBV28,NA,CASSLVPDTQYF
TRBJ2-1,TRBV5-1,NA,CASSFSVGSYNEQFF
TRBJ2-5,TRBV4-1,NA,CASSQPQGRQETQYF
TRBJ2-7,TRBV11-2,NA,CASSLRQGESSYEQYF
TRBJ1-5,TRBV28,NA,CASRGQGVGGDQPQHF
TRBJ2-2,TRBV28,NA,CASRLSPGDTGELFF
TRBJ2-1,TRBV19,NA,CASSSLASGSNEQFF
TRBJ2-1,TRBV28,few,CASSYPPYRAGGRAQRYNEQFF
TRBJ2-7,TRBV28,NA,CASRSENEQYF
TRBJ1-2,TRBV27,once,CASKRIDRDYGYTF
NA,TRBV12-2,NA,CASRLGLAVFYEQYF
TRBJ1-4,TRBV5-1,NA,CASSYGTVNEKLFF
TRBJ1-1,TRBV6-5,NA,CASSYDSQAFF
TRBJ2-7,TRBV10-3,NA,CAAGRYEQYF
TRBJ2-7,TRBV29-1,NA,CSVRTGRYEQYF
TRBJ1-1,TRBV6-5,NA,CASSYSKDREAFF
TRBJ2-7,TRBV5-1,NA,CASSLGSSYEQYF
TRBJ1-2,TRBV29-1,many,CSVEAINYGYTF
TRBJ1-2,TRBV27,few,CASSSIYGYTF
TRBJ2-5,TRBV5-4,NA,CASSPRTGTQETQYF
TRBJ1-2,TRBV28,NA,CASSLHTLGGYTF
TRBJ1-2,TRBV30,NA,CAWAPGLGQFYGYTF
TRBJ1-5,TRBV7-2,NA,CASSSPGQPQHF
TRBJ1-2,TRBV27,NA,CASSPTGGATRGYTF
TRBJ2-7,TRBV10-3,NA,CAIGSGSSDEQYF
TRBJ1-5,TRBV6-6,NA,CASCRDTSNQPQHF
TRBJ1-3,TRBV28,NA,CASTPGGGRGNRNTIYF
TRBJ2-7,TRBV5-4,few,CASSFRAGGGSYEQYF
TRBJ2-1,TRBV29-1,NA,CSYKREGYNEQFF